The 21 T cell receptor beta chains presented below share a single source sample, sequenced in a study of Graves' ophthalmopathy and Graves' hyperthyroidism. Amplification of TCR beta CDR3 regions used RNA transcripts. Second-round multiplex PCR followed a first-round RT-PCR using HTBI primers. TCRdb fed the multiplex PCR reads into MiXCR, producing one record per CDR3 protein. There are around 1,200,000 distinct CDR3 sequences in the sample; about 38% occur only once, and 11% lies in the top ten. The source material was peripheral blood or thyroid tissue (not recorded which). Receptor source: an adult man with Graves' hyperthyroidism.

The table lists this clonotype with many counts. J is TRBJ2-5 and V is TRBV9; 9 bases are shared with TRBD1. Germline V lookup: CDR1 SGDLS, CDR2 YYNGEE. J lost 4 bases, V lost 4 bases, and 5 bases had no gene match. The CDR3 consists of 14 residues. The CDR3 loop reads CASSPRDRAETQYF. DNA for the CDR3: TGTGCCAGCAGCCCAAGGGACAGGGCAGAGACCCAGTACTTC. The whole variable domain, filled in from reference TRBV9 and TRBJ2-5, reads DSGVTQTPKHLITATGQRVTLRCSPRSGDLSVYWYQQSLDQGLQFLIQYYNGEERAKGNILERFSAQQFPDLHSELNLSSLELGDSALYFCASSPRDRAETQYFGPGTRLLVL.

On this clonotype itself: Possible read error: a much larger clone is one base away. The CDR3 protein is CASRPIPRDGTYEQYF. The CDR3 DNA sequence: TGTGCCAGCAGACCTATCCCCAGGGATGGGACCTACGAGCAGTACTTC. This chain uses TRBV14 with TRBJ2-7, with TRBD1 as a possible D gene (5 bases). Trimming took 6 bases from V and 2 from J, leaving 20 bases between them. This CDR3 spans 16 amino acids. Per the germline V gene, CDR1 is SGHDN and CDR2 is FVKESK.

The chain links TRBV10-3 to TRBJ1-1; tentatively, D is TRBD1 (6 bases). Trimming left V 6 bases short and J 5 bases short, with 16 bases between. In germline, CDR1 is ENHRY, CDR2 SYGVKD. The CDR3 runs to 14 residues. CDR3 region: CAIRPGQPRTEAFF. The CDR3 nucleotides read TGTGCCATCAGGCCGGGACAACCAAGGACTGAAGCTTTCTTT.

The J gene is TRBJ1-2, the V gene TRBV14; D not resolved. The V gene's germline CDR1 is SGHDN and CDR2 FVKESK. With 1 base removed from V and 7 bases from J, the gap between germline ends came to 13 bases. This CDR3 has 14 residues. The CDR3 region is CASSQGRWPLGYTF. For the CDR3, the DNA is TGTGCCAGCAGCCAAGGCAGGTGGCCGCTTGGCTACACCTTC.

This clonotype appeared many times. The rearrangement uses TRBV29-1 and TRBJ2-5; tentative D call: TRBD2 (5 bases). Deletions cut 0 bases from V and 2 bases from J, with 13 bases between. The CDR3 runs to 15 residues. CDR1 is SQVTM, CDR2 ANQGSEA, per germline. The CDR3 sequence is CSVEDWERSQETQYF. In nucleotides, the CDR3 is TGCAGCGTTGAAGATTGGGAGCGGTCACAAGAGACCCAGTACTTC.

This clonotype was recorded once. The CDR3 spells CASSATGGEDEQYF. The CDR3 coding sequence is TGCGCCAGCAGCGCCACGGGTGGGGAGGACGAGCAGTACTTC. The V gene is TRBV5-1, the J gene TRBJ2-7, with D possibly being TRBD2 (6 bases). This CDR3 region has 14 residues. V lost 4 bases to trimming and J lost 5 bases, with 16 bases between them. Germline values: CDR1 SGHRS, CDR2 YFSETQ.

The chain is built from TRBV6-5 and TRBJ1-2; no clear D gene. Germline lookup yields CDR1 MNHEY and CDR2 SVGAGI. This CDR3 comprises 15 residues. V was clipped by 1 base and J by 7 bases, with 16 bases between them. The CDR3 here is CASSYLGGSQSGYTF. The CDR3 coding sequence is TGTGCCAGCAGTTACTTAGGAGGATCGCAGTCTGGCTACACCTTC.

This clonotype was picked up a small number of times. The rearrangement links TRBV6-5 to TRBJ2-7, with TRBD2 matching 11 bases. Trimming took 10 bases from V and 0 from J; bases not matched to a gene: 2. Germline V CDR1 and CDR2: MNHEY, SVGAGI. The CDR3 is made up of 13 amino acids. This CDR3 reads CATGLAVSYEQYF. As DNA, the CDR3 is TGTGCCACGGGACTAGCGGTCTCCTACGAGCAGTACTTC.

The sample holds many counts of this clonotype. This sequence joins TRBV7-8 and TRBJ2-5; 16 bases align to TRBD2. The CDR3 runs 17 residues. The ends lost 5 bases at V and 4 bases at J; junction bases unmatched: 7. Germline V CDR1 and CDR2: SGHVS, FQNEAQ. Written as DNA, the CDR3 is TGTGCCAGCAGCGCGGGACTAGCGGGGGGGCGAGGAGAGACCCAGTACTTC. Its protein product is CASSAGLAGGRGETQYF.

The chain is built from TRBV10-2 and TRBJ1-4; D remains ambiguous. V was clipped by 6 bases and J by 8 bases, with 10 bases between them. The CDR3 consists of 12 residues. CDR1 WSHSY and CDR2 SAAADI come from the germline V gene. The CDR3 spells CASRGRGEKLFF. The CDR3 nucleotides read TGCGCCAGCAGGGGCAGAGGAGAAAAACTGTTTTTT.

Regarding this clonotype: One end of the junction does not line up with germline, which may come from a read error. J is TRBJ2-5 and V is TRBV3-1, with D possibly being TRBD2 (7 bases). CDR1 is LGHDT, CDR2 YNNKEL, per germline (reference sequence). The CDR3 sequence is 18 residues long. The CDR3, as DNA: TGTGCCAGCAGCCAAGAGGAGGGGGGGGCGTGGGACCAGGAGACCCAGTACTTC. Amino acid sequence: CASSQEEGGAWDQETQYF.

This clonotype was counted ten times or more. The chain links TRBV12-3 or TRBV12-4 to TRBJ1-5; 7 nucleotides agree with TRBD1. The V segment lost 5 bases and the J segment 2 bases; nucleotides outside the gene matches: 6. The CDR3 length is 15 residues. CDR3 sequence: CASSDTGTGNQPQHF. In DNA, the CDR3 is TGTGCCAGCAGTGACACCGGGACAGGCAATCAGCCCCAGCATTTT.

Only a few counts were recorded for this clonotype. The chain recombines TRBV7-9 with TRBJ2-5; 12 bases align to TRBD1. Germline V gene lookup returns CDR1 SEHNR and CDR2 FQNEAQ (reference sequence). The V and J ends lost 6 bases and 5 bases, in that order; junction bases with no gene match: 7. The CDR3 covers 15 residues. The chain's CDR3 is CASRTWDRGRETQYF. Here the CDR3 DNA reads TGTGCCAGCAGAACATGGGACAGGGGGCGGGAGACCCAGTACTTC.

DNA for the CDR3: TGTGCCATCGCCGCGCCCGGGGAGCTGTTTTTT. This codes for CAIAAPGELFF. The chain has TRBV10-3 and TRBJ2-2; no clear D gene. The CDR3 contains 11 residues. Between the trimmed V and J ends, which lost 8 bases and 6 bases, there was a span of 7 bases. CDR1 and CDR2 from the germline V gene are ENHRY and SYGVKD.

Remarks on this clonotype: The CDR3 does not end in the conserved phenylalanine or tryptophan, so this is likely a read error. The limits of the CDR3 on the DNA are not certain, so only TCRdb's listed CDR3 is given. V and J are TRBV7-9 and TRBJ1-1; TRBD1, the D gene given by the table, was not confirmed from the DNA. The CDR3 is 9 residues long, counting both termini. In germline, CDR1 is SEHNR, CDR2 FQNEAQ (reference sequence). CDR3 protein: CASSAYRGD.

The chain couples TRBV20-1 to TRBJ2-7; TRBD2 matches at 13 bases. The germline V gene encodes CDR1 DFQATT and CDR2 SNEGSKA (reference sequence). CDR3 length: 17 residues. With 0 bases clipped from V and 4 bases from J, the junction kept 9 bases outside the gene matches. CDR3 sequence (DNA): TGCAGTGCTAGAGATCCAGGGACTAGCGGGATCAATTACGAGCAGTACTTC. Translated, it gives CSARDPGTSGINYEQYF.

This clonotype has only a few counts. This chain uses TRBV4-2 with TRBJ2-5; the match to TRBD2 covers 7 bases. The germline gives CDR1 LGHNA, CDR2 YNFKEQ. The CDR3 is 16 residues long. V was pared by 1 base and J by 4 bases, with 9 bases of the junction left unmatched. As DNA, the CDR3 is TGTGCCAGCAGCCAAGTATCGGCTAGCGGCGGAGAGACCCAGTACTTC. As protein: CASSQVSASGGETQYF.

This clonotype was recorded at least ten times. The CDR3, as DNA: TGTGCCATCCCGGGACAGGGGATTGACGGGGAGCTGTTTTTT. Translated, it gives CAIPGQGIDGELFF. V gene TRBV2 combines with J gene TRBJ2-2; 10 nucleotides match TRBD1. The trim removed 10 bases at V and 7 bases at J, leaving 9 bases unmatched. CDR1 and CDR2 (germline): SNHLY, FYNNEI. This CDR3 has 14 residues.

This clonotype was recorded many times. The chain uses TRBV10-3 and TRBJ1-1, with a tentative D call TRBD1 (5 bases). The V gene's germline CDR1 is ENHRY and CDR2 SYGVKD. The CDR3 is 14 amino acids. V dropped 4 bases and J dropped 0 bases, with 9 bases sitting between them. CDR3 region: CAISVTDMNTEAFF. CDR3 coding DNA: TGTGCCATCAGTGTGACAGACATGAACACTGAAGCTTTCTTT.

The chain joins TRBV10-3 to TRBJ1-6; D uncertain. V dropped 6 bases and J dropped 8 bases, with 11 bases sitting between them. This CDR3 is built from 13 residues. The germline V gene has CDR1 ENHRY and CDR2 SYGVKD. The CDR3 coding sequence is TGTGCCATCAGCGTCGTGGGTGATTCACCCCTCCACTTT. It codes for CAISVVGDSPLHF.

On this clonotype itself: Germline is not matched at one junction end, which may reflect a read error. This sequence joins TRBV10-3 and TRBJ1-1, with D maybe TRBD1 (5 bases). Germline V CDR1 and CDR2: ENHRY, SYGVKD. This CDR3 contains 14 residues. The CDR3 loop is CASSTFGTNTEAFF. CDR3 bases: TGTGCCAGCAGTACCTTCGGGACGAACACTGAAGCTTTCTTT.